A selection of T cell receptor beta chains follows, all from one sample in a study of T cells in tuberculosis. Data came from immunoSEQ multiplex PCR; TCRdb stores just in-frame clones and leaves some out. The sample comprises 70,000 to 95,000 clones, approximately 91% of which are singletons, and less than 2.5% rests with the top ten. Sequencing was done on a sample of CD1b-GMM tetramer-negative cells sorted from PBMCs. The receptors here all came from an adult woman with latent tuberculosis. Each CDR3 is given with its conserved first and last residue.

v_gene	j_gene	len	CDR3aa
TRBV19	TRBJ1-6	13	CASSPRVKPPLHF
TRBV12-2	TRBJ2-3	16	CASRLLSGDNTDTQYF
TRBV19	TRBJ1-2	11	CASSSGSPPSF
TRBV5-4	TRBJ1-3	14	CASSLDRVVNTIYF
TRBV6-1	TRBJ1-6	12	CASGRVNSPLHF
TRBV5-5	TRBJ2-5	14	CASSLWSDQETQYF
TRBV7-9	TRBJ2-1	13	CASSLLRQNEQFF
TRBV4-2	TRBJ1-1	15	CASSQVSNRNTEAFF
TRBV10-3	TRBJ1-2	16	CAISEWTREENYGYTF
TRBV19	TRBJ2-7	16	CASSIRGQTFSYEQYF
TRBV11-3	TRBJ2-2	17	CASSPLSGTGFTGELFF
TRBV29-1	TRBJ1-1	14	CSVESDRGVTEAFF
TRBV6-6	TRBJ1-1	14	CASSKKTGNTEAFF
TRBV10-1	TRBJ2-5	16	CASSPGTSGDQETQYF
TRBV11-2	TRBJ2-3	17	CASSLTPGGELTDTQYF
TRBV27	TRBJ2-5	15	CASSFAGGYQETQYF
TRBV5-1	TRBJ1-2	12	CASSLDAKGYTF
TRBV12-2	TRBJ1-2	14	CASRPQAGGLGYTF
TRBV5-6	TRBJ1-6	17	CASSLRGRNSYNSPLHF
TRBV6-4	TRBJ2-3	13	CASSDSPEATQYF
TRBV10-3	TRBJ1-5	15	CAISESTRLNQPQHF
TRBV19	TRBJ1-2	15	CASSYQQGAGEGYTF
TRBV6-6	TRBJ2-1	13	CASSYLLANEQFF
TRBV6-5	TRBJ2-2	14	CASGMGLNTGELFF
TRBV19	TRBJ1-6	15	CASSISGIYNSPLHF
TRBV6-5	TRBJ2-7	14	CASSYSGGRGEQYF
TRBV2	TRBJ2-1	13	CASSARGAAEQFF
TRBV9	TRBJ1-1	15	CASSPTGGPNTEAFF
TRBV11-1	TRBJ2-2	14	CASTTNPNTGELFF
TRBV5-6	TRBJ1-2	12	CASSLPGYGYTF
TRBV2	TRBJ1-1	14	CASNSAGADTEAFF
TRBV6-1	TRBJ2-7	12	CASSRQSYEQYF
TRBV7-9	TRBJ2-1	15	CASSFSRDYINEQFF
TRBV18	TRBJ2-2	15	CASSTGQQNTGELFF
TRBV7-9	TRBJ1-6	14	CASSSQGLDSPLHF
TRBV18	TRBJ2-6	17	CASSTGQLPSGANVLTF
TRBV4-1	TRBJ2-2	18	CASSPEWGGPGNTGELFF
TRBV30	TRBJ2-3	15	CAWNLREIGTDTQYF
TRBV2	TRBJ2-1	15	CASSAPGQGSNEQFF
TRBV6-4	TRBJ2-1	14	CASRTGKPYNEQFF
TRBV6-5	TRBJ1-1	16	CASSYPEGQGRTEAFF
TRBV4-3	TRBJ2-2	14	CASSFFRGTGELFF
TRBV19	TRBJ2-7	15	CASSIGWDREGKQYF
TRBV5-4	TRBJ2-2	14	CASSSRGVSGELFF
TRBV6-5	TRBJ2-1	12	CASTTAGTEQFF